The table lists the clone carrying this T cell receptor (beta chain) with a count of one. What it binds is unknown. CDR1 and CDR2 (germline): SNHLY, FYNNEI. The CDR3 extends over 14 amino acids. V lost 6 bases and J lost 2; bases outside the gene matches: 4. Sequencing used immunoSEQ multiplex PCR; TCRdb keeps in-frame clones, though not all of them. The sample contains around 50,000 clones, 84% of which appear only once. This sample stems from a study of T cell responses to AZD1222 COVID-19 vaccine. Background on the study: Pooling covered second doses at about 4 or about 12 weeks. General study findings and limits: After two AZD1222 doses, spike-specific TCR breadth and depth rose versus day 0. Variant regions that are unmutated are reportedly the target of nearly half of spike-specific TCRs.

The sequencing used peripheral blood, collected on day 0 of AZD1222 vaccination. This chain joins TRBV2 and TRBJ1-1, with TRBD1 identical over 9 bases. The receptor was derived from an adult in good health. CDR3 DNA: TGTGCCAGCAGGCCTACAGGGGGCAACACTGAAGCTTTCTTT. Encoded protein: CASRPTGGNTEAFF.